The T cell receptor (beta chain) under discussion was sequenced for a study of blood T cell repertoires in COVID-19. Germline-derived CDR1 and CDR2 are GTSNPN and SVGIG (reference sequence). Between the trimmed V and J ends, which lost 1 base and 4 bases, there was a span of 12 bases. CDR3 length: 14 residues. Study processing details: The authors estimated nucleated cell counts from reference gene primer amplification. Sequencing was performed with immunoSEQ multiplex PCR; in TCRdb, only in-frame clones are kept and a portion is missing. D and trimming come from the DNA, and the V and J calls and clone size come from that table. This sample has a few hundred thousand clones, with roughly nine tenths found just once.

The material sequenced was PBMCs or T cells enriched from blood (not recorded which). This receptor was obtained from a young man who had recovered from COVID-19. The chain combines TRBV30 with TRBJ2-3; possibly TRBD2 for D (6 bases). The CDR3, as DNA: TGTGCCTGGAGTGATCCGACGGGGGCAGATACGCAGTATTTT. Translated, it gives CAWSDPTGADTQYF. The entire variable domain, with the rest obtained from reference TRBV30 and TRBJ2-3, is as follows: SQTIHQWPATLVQPVGSPLSLECTVEGTSNPNLYWYRQAAGRGLQLLFYSVGIGQISSEVPQNLSASRPQDRQFILSSKKLLLSDSGFYLCAWSDPTGADTQYFGPGTRLTVL.